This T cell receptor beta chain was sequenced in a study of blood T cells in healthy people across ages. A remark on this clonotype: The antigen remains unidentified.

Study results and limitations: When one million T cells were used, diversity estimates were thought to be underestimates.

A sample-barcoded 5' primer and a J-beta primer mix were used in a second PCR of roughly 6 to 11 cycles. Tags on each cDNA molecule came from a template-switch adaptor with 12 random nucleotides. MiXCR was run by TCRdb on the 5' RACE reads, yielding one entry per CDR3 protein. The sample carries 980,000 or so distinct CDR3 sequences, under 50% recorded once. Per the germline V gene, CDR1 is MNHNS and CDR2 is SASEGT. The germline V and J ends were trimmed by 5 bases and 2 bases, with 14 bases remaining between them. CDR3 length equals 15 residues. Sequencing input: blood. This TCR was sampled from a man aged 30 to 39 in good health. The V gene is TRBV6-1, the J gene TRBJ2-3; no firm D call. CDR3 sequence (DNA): TGTGCCAGCAGTCCCCCAGTCGAAAACACAGATACGCAGTATTTT. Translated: CASSPPVENTDTQYF.